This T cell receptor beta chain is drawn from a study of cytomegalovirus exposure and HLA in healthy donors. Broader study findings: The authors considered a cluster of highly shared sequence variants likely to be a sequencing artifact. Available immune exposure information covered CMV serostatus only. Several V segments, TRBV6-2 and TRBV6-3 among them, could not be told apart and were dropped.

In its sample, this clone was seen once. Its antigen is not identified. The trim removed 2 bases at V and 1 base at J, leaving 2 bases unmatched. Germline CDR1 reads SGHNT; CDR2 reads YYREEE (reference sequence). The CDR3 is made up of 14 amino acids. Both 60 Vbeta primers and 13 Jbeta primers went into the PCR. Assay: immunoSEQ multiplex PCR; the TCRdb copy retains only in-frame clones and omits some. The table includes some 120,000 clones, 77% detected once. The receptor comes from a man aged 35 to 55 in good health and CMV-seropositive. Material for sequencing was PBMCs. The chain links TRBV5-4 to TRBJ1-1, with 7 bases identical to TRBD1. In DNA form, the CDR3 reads TGTGCCAGCAGCTTTTGGACAGGGAACACTGAAGCTTTCTTT. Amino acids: CASSFWTGNTEAFF.